This is a list of T cell receptor beta chains from one sample in a study of PD-L1 blockade in urothelial cancer. The repertoire was sequenced with immunoSEQ multiplex PCR; TCRdb's copy has only in-frame clones and lacks some. The table records about 56,000 clones, 85% of them present only once. The material was PBMCs, obtained around atezolizumab (anti-PD-L1) treatment. These receptors all come from a man between 65 and 85 years old with urothelial cancer. Each CDR3 is given with its conserved first and last residue. Fields, in order: clone size, J gene, V gene, CDR3 length, D gene, CDR3 DNA, CDR3 protein. A D gene is named only where the DNA matches it firmly. Clone size is not always given. Where it is, it says once, few, many or a class for expanded clones.

abundance: -; j_gene: TRBJ2-4; v_gene: TRBV10-3; len: 15; d_gene: -; CDR3nt: TGTGCCATCAGTGAGGTGGGAGTGACCAAAAACATTCAGTACTTC; CDR3aa: CAISEVGVTKNIQYF
abundance: -; j_gene: TRBJ1-5; v_gene: TRBV6-1; len: 14; d_gene: -; CDR3nt: TGTGCCAGCAGTGATGTCGGGGGGAATCAGCCCCAGCATTTT; CDR3aa: CASSDVGGNQPQHF
abundance: -; j_gene: TRBJ2-3; v_gene: TRBV30; len: 13; d_gene: TRBD1; CDR3nt: TGTGCCTGTACAGGGGGCGGGCACAGATACGCGTATTTT; CDR3aa: CACTGGGHRYAYF
abundance: -; j_gene: TRBJ1-5; v_gene: TRBV2; len: 14; d_gene: -; CDR3nt: TGTGCCAGCAGTACCACGGACATAAATCAGCCCCAGCATTTT; CDR3aa: CASSTTDINQPQHF
abundance: -; j_gene: TRBJ1-5; v_gene: TRBV28; len: 15; d_gene: TRBD1; CDR3nt: TGTGCCAAATTCCGGGACAGGGCTAGCAATCAGCCCCAGCATTTT; CDR3aa: CAKFRDRASNQPQHF
abundance: -; j_gene: TRBJ1-5; v_gene: TRBV7-2; len: 15; d_gene: -; CDR3nt: TGTGCCAGCAGCTTAGGGGCAGGGAGGGCTCAGCCCCAGCATTTT; CDR3aa: CASSLGAGRAQPQHF
abundance: few; j_gene: TRBJ2-7; v_gene: TRBV5-6; len: 13; d_gene: TRBD1; CDR3nt: TGTGCCAGCAGCTTGGGCAGGGGGCATGAGCAGTACTTC; CDR3aa: CASSLGRGHEQYF
abundance: once; j_gene: TRBJ2-7; v_gene: TRBV27; len: 14; d_gene: -; CDR3nt: TGTGCCAGTTCCCGGGACAGCGGGTTCTACGAGCAGTACTTC; CDR3aa: CASSRDSGFYEQYF
abundance: -; j_gene: TRBJ2-7; v_gene: TRBV6-1; len: 11; d_gene: -; CDR3nt: TGTGCCAGCAGTCAGTACGACGAGCAGTACTTC; CDR3aa: CASSQYDEQYF
abundance: -; j_gene: TRBJ2-7; v_gene: TRBV10-3; len: 15; d_gene: TRBD1; CDR3nt: TGTGCCATCAGTGGACCTAGGACAGGGGGCTACGAGCAGTACTTC; CDR3aa: CAISGPRTGGYEQYF
abundance: -; j_gene: TRBJ1-1; v_gene: TRBV6-6; len: 15; d_gene: -; CDR3nt: TGTGCCAGCAGTTACCCGGGGAGTGTGAACACTGAAGCTTTCTTT; CDR3aa: CASSYPGSVNTEAFF
abundance: -; j_gene: TRBJ1-1; v_gene: TRBV5-6; len: 16; d_gene: -; CDR3nt: TGTGCCAGCCGTGAACGGATAATCTCGGGGGACTCTGAAGCTTTCTTT; CDR3aa: CASRERIISGDSEAFF
abundance: -; j_gene: TRBJ2-7; v_gene: TRBV6-5; len: 14; d_gene: TRBD2; CDR3nt: TGTGCCAGCAGCGAGGGGAGGGTGGGAGGGGAGCAGTACTTC; CDR3aa: CASSEGRVGGEQYF
abundance: -; j_gene: TRBJ2-1; v_gene: TRBV4-1; len: 15; d_gene: TRBD2; CDR3nt: TGCGCCAGCAGCCGGACTAGCGGGCCAGACAATGAGCAGTTCTTC; CDR3aa: CASSRTSGPDNEQFF
abundance: -; j_gene: TRBJ1-1; v_gene: TRBV6-6; len: 11; d_gene: -; CDR3nt: TGTGCCAGCAGTACCCTAGCTGAAGCTTTCTTT; CDR3aa: CASSTLAEAFF
abundance: -; j_gene: TRBJ2-1; v_gene: TRBV6-1; len: 15; d_gene: TRBD2; CDR3nt: TGTGCCAGCAGTGTAACTAGCGGGAGTAGCTATGAGCAGTTCTTC; CDR3aa: CASSVTSGSSYEQFF
abundance: -; j_gene: TRBJ2-7; v_gene: TRBV6-5; len: 16; d_gene: TRBD2; CDR3nt: TGTGCCAGCAGTTTCTTGACTAGCGGCGTGGCCTACGAGCAGTACTTC; CDR3aa: CASSFLTSGVAYEQYF
abundance: many; j_gene: TRBJ2-5; v_gene: TRBV11-3; len: 15; d_gene: TRBD1; CDR3nt: TGTGCCAGCAGCTTAGGCCACAGGGGACAAGAGACCCAGTACTTC; CDR3aa: CASSLGHRGQETQYF
abundance: -; j_gene: TRBJ2-6; v_gene: TRBV30; len: 16; d_gene: -; CDR3nt: TGTGCCTGGAGTGTTCACAGTTCCTCTGGGGCCAACGTCCTGACTTTC; CDR3aa: CAWSVHSSSGANVLTF
abundance: -; j_gene: TRBJ1-2; v_gene: TRBV7-9; len: 13; d_gene: -; CDR3nt: TGTGCCAGCAGCCAGGGGCCCAACTATGGCTACACCTTC; CDR3aa: CASSQGPNYGYTF
abundance: -; j_gene: TRBJ1-2; v_gene: TRBV6-1; len: 14; d_gene: TRBD1; CDR3nt: TGTGCCAGCAGCCGGGACAGCTCTTCCTATGGCTACACCTTC; CDR3aa: CASSRDSSSYGYTF
abundance: -; j_gene: TRBJ1-2; v_gene: TRBV5-1; len: 15; d_gene: -; CDR3nt: TGCGCCAGCAGCTTGGCCGGACAGATGTTCTATGGCTACACCTTC; CDR3aa: CASSLAGQMFYGYTF
abundance: -; j_gene: TRBJ1-1; v_gene: TRBV19; len: 11; d_gene: -; CDR3nt: TGTGCCAGTAGTATGTTTCTTGAAGCTTTCTTT; CDR3aa: CASSMFLEAFF
abundance: -; j_gene: TRBJ2-7; v_gene: TRBV5-1; len: 15; d_gene: -; CDR3nt: TGCGCCAGCAGCTTGGAGTCGCAGGGATTCCACGAGCAGTACTTC; CDR3aa: CASSLESQGFHEQYF
abundance: -; j_gene: TRBJ1-5; v_gene: TRBV19; len: 15; d_gene: -; CDR3nt: TGTGCCAGTAGTATCACCTCAGGGAGCAATCAGCCCCAGCATTTT; CDR3aa: CASSITSGSNQPQHF
abundance: -; j_gene: TRBJ2-3; v_gene: TRBV9; len: 14; d_gene: -; CDR3nt: TGTGCCAGCAGCGTAGGAACAGACACAGATACGCAGTATTTT; CDR3aa: CASSVGTDTDTQYF
abundance: -; j_gene: TRBJ2-7; v_gene: TRBV5-8; len: 14; d_gene: -; CDR3nt: TGTGCCAGCAGCCTCCCGGACAGATCCTACGAGCAGTACTTC; CDR3aa: CASSLPDRSYEQYF
abundance: few; j_gene: TRBJ1-2; v_gene: TRBV7-9; len: 17; d_gene: TRBD1; CDR3nt: TGTGCCAGCAGCTTAACAAGGGGGCAGGGTGGTAACTATGGCTACACCTTC; CDR3aa: CASSLTRGQGGNYGYTF
abundance: -; j_gene: TRBJ2-7; v_gene: TRBV7-8; len: 13; d_gene: -; CDR3nt: TGTGCCAGCAGCTTTTCGGAGGAATACGAGCAGTACTTC; CDR3aa: CASSFSEEYEQYF
abundance: -; j_gene: TRBJ2-2; v_gene: TRBV5-1; len: 15; d_gene: -; CDR3nt: TGCGCCAGCAGCCCGATCACAGGGAACACCGGGGAGCTGTTTTTT; CDR3aa: CASSPITGNTGELFF
abundance: -; j_gene: TRBJ2-2; v_gene: TRBV19; len: 14; d_gene: TRBD1; CDR3nt: TGTGCCAGTAGTGGACAGGTCCACACCGGGGAGCTGTTTTTT; CDR3aa: CASSGQVHTGELFF
abundance: -; j_gene: TRBJ2-7; v_gene: TRBV9; len: 15; d_gene: -; CDR3nt: TGTGCCAGCAGCCCTTACGGGAGTACATCCTACGAGCAGTACTTC; CDR3aa: CASSPYGSTSYEQYF
abundance: -; j_gene: TRBJ2-7; v_gene: TRBV19; len: 11; d_gene: -; CDR3nt: TGTGCCACCGCGGTGGGGGGTGAGCAGTACTTC; CDR3aa: CATAVGGEQYF
abundance: -; j_gene: TRBJ1-1; v_gene: TRBV2; len: 13; d_gene: -; CDR3nt: TGTGCCACCCCAAAAGAGGGAAAAACTGAAGCTTTCTTT; CDR3aa: CATPKEGKTEAFF
abundance: -; j_gene: TRBJ1-1; v_gene: TRBV4-1; len: 16; d_gene: TRBD1; CDR3nt: TGCGCCAGCAGCCACGGGTGGACAGGGGTTATCGCTGAAGCTTTCTTT; CDR3aa: CASSHGWTGVIAEAFF
abundance: -; j_gene: TRBJ2-7; v_gene: TRBV5-4; len: 15; d_gene: TRBD2; CDR3nt: TGTGCCAGCAGCTTCGGACTAGCGGGCAGCTACGAGCAGTACTTC; CDR3aa: CASSFGLAGSYEQYF
abundance: -; j_gene: TRBJ1-5; v_gene: TRBV5-1; len: 14; d_gene: TRBD1; CDR3nt: TGCGCCAGCAGCTTGGGACAGGGGGTTCAGCCCCAGCATTTT; CDR3aa: CASSLGQGVQPQHF